Described below is a single T cell receptor beta chain sequence and its context. The junction had 6 bases not matched to a gene; V was cut back by 7 bases and J by 0 bases. This CDR3 has 13 residues. CDR1 is SQVTM, CDR2 ANQGSEA, per germline. The data were taken from a study of cytotoxic CD8 clonotypes in ibrutinib-treated CLL. The protocol was immunoSEQ multiplex PCR, while the TCRdb copy is restricted to in-frame clones and leaves out a portion. The data contain about 130,000 clones, 70% to 90% of them singletons. The source material was PBMCs, sampled after 24 months of ibrutinib treatment. The receptor was isolated from a human donor with chronic lymphocytic leukemia. This chain uses TRBV29-1 with TRBJ2-7, with 7 bases that match TRBD2. CDR3 in DNA: TGCAGCGCCAGCGGGGCTTACTCCTACGAGCAGTACTTC. This encodes CSASGAYSYEQYF.